This T cell receptor (beta chain) is drawn from a study of cytomegalovirus exposure and HLA in healthy donors. Researchers ran the PCR with 60 Vbeta and 13 Jbeta primers. Generated by immunoSEQ multiplex PCR, the TCRdb table keeps only in-frame clones and is missing some. Its table records 45,000 to 55,000 clones. Per the germline V gene, CDR1 is MDHEN and CDR2 is SYDVKM. This CDR3 is 14 amino acids long. V shed 2 bases, J shed 9 bases, and the junction held 7 bases outside the gene matches. The sequence was obtained from a male donor in good health and CMV-seropositive. The V and J genes are TRBV28 and TRBJ2-1; 7 bases agree with TRBD1. Sequences were obtained from PBMCs. CDR3: CASSLGDRTGEQFF. The CDR3 DNA reads TGTGCCAGCAGTTTAGGGGACAGAACCGGTGAGCAGTTCTTC. The variable domain in full, with the rest retrieved from reference TRBV28 and TRBJ2-1, is DVKVTQSSRYLVKRTGEKVFLECVQDMDHENMFWYRQDPGLGLRLIYFSYDVKMKEKGDIPEGYSVSREKKERFSLILESASTNQTSMYLCASSLGDRTGEQFFGPGTRLTVL.